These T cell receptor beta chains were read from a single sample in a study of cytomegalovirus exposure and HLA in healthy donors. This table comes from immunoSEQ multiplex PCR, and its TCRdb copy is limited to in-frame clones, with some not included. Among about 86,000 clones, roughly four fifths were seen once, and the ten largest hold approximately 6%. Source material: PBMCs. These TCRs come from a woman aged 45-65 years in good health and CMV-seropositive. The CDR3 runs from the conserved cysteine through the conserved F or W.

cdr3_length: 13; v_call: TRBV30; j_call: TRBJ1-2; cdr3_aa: CAWRMTGSGGYTF
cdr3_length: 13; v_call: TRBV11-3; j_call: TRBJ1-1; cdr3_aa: CASSFGGNTEAFF
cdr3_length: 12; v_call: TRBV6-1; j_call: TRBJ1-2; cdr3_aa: CASRYRVDGYTF
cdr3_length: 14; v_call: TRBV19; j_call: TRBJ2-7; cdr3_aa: CASSIGAGPYEQYF
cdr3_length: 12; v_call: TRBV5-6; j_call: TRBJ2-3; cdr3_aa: CASSSGQGTQYF
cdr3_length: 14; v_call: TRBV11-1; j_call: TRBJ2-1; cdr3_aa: CASSLGRSTDEQFF
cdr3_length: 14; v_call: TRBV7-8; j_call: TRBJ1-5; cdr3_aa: CASSTRDNNQPQHF
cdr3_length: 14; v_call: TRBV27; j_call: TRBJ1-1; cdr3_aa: CASSAAGVYTEAFF
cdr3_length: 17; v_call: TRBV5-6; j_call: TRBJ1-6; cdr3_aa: CASSQGHQSSYNSPLHF
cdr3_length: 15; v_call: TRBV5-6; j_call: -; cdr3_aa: CASTQLTSDNYEQYF
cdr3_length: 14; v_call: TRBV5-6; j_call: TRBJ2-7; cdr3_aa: CASSSSTTAYEQYF
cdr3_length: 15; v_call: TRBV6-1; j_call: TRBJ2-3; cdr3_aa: CASSELAGGADTQYF
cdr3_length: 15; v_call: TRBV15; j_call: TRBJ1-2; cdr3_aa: CATSGNRASDYGYTF
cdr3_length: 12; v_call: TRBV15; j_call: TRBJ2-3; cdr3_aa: CATSRARDTQYF
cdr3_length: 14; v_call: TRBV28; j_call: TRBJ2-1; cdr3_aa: CASGPGTVYNEQFF
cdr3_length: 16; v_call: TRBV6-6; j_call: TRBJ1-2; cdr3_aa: CASSYSSGRGDYGYTF
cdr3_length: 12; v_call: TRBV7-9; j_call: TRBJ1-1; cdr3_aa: CASRGGGPEAFF
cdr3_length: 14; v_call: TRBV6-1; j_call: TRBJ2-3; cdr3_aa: CASSEATGSEAQYF
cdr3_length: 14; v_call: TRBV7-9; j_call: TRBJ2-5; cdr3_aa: CASSLAAGVEAQYF
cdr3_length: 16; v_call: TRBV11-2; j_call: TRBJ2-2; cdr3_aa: CASSLPGQGAAGELFF
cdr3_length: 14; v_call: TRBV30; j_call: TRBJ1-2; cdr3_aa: CAWTLSGQNYGYTF
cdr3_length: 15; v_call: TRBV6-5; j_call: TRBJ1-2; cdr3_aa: CASSLTGGSNYGYTF
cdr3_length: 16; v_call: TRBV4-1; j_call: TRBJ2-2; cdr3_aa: CASSHATSPRAGELFF
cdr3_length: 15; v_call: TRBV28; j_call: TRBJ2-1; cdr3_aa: CASSLGLAGVGEQFF
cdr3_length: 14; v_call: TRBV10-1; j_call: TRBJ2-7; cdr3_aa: CASSPEGLPYEQYF
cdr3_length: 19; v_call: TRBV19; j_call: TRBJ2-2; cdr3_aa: CASSSRRGLAGGNTGELFF
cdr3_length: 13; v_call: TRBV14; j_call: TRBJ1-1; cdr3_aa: CASSQYMNTEAFF
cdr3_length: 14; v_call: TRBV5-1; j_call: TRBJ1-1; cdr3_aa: CASSAATGRTEAFF
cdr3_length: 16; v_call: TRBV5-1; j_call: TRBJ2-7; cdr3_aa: CASSTTPTGTSYEQYF
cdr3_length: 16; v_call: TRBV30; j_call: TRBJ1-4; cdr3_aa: CAWSPGRGATNEKLFF
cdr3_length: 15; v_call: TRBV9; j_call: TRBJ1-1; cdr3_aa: CASSVSGTGATEAFF
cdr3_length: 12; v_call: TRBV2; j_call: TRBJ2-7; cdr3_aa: CASSQESYEQYF
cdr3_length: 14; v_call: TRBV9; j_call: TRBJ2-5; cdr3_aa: CASSPPGVQETQYF
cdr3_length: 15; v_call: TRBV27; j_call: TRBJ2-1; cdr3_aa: CASSLGTSGSLEQFF
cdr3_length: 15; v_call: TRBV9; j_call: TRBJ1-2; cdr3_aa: CASSVAQGVVYGYTF
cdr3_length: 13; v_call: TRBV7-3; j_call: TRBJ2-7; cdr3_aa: CASSKGDRYEQYF
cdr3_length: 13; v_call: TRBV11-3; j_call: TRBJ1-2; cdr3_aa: CASSLGTGNGYTF
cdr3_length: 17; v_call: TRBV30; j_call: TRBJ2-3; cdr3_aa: CAWSLRGGLAVRDTQYF
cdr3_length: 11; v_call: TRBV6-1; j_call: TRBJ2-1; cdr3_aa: CASRLALEQFF
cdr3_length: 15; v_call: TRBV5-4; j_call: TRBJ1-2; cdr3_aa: CASSLPGTGGHGYTF
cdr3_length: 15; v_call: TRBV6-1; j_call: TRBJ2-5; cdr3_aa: CASSSSGEDQETQYF
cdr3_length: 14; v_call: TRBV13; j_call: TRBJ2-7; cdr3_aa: CASKKAGLAYEQYF
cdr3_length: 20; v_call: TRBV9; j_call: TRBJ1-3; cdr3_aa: CASSRPRSMEGVEPGNTIYF
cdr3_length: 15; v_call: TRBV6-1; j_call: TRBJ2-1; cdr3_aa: CASSAGTGGYNEQFF
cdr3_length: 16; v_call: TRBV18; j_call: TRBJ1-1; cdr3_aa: CASSPDRGRISTEAFF
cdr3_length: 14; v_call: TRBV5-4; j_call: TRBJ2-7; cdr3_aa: CASSLPRTSDEQYF
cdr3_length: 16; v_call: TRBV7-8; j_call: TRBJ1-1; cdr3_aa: CASSIFGQGTNTEAFF
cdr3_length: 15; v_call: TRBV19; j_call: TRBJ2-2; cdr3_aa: CASSMGDSDTGELFF
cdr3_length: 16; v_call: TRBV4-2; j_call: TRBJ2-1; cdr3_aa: CASSQMATVANNEQFF
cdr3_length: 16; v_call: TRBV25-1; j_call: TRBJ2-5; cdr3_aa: CASSEFRGNAGETQYF
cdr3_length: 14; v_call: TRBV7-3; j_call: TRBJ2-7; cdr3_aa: CASSLEPGGREQYF
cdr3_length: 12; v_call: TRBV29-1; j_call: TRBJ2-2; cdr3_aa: CSVRVNTGELFF
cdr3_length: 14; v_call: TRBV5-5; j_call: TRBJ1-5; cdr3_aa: CASSFVGGKQPQHF
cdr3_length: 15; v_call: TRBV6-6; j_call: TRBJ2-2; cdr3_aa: CASRPPASGSGELFF
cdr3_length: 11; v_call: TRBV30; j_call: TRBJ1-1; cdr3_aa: CAWIKRTEAFF
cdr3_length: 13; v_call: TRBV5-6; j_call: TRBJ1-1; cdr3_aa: CASSSDRGVEAFF
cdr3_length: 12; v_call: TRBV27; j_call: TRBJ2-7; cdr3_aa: CASSFGTYEQYF
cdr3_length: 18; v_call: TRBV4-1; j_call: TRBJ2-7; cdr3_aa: CASSQDPGFAGGAYEQYF
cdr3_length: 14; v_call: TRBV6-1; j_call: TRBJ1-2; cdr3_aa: CARGGGQGRNGYTF